These 3 T cell receptor beta chains share one sample of origin, sequenced in a study of shared clonotypes between healthy human individuals (dated by TCRdb to the early 2020s). Library construction relied on the immunoSEQ multiplex PCR assay. TCRdb provides this immuneACCESS table in a form limited to in-frame rearrangements. Some clones are lacking; in checked studies, under half of them reflect an unresolved V gene, and why the rest are absent is not known. The sample table records some 2,100,000 clones; about 94% of these occur just once. The ten biggest clones cover about 0.13% of the sample. The sample comprised naive CD4+ T cells sorted from blood. The cell subset or site label, read with the paper, signifies: CD45RA+ positively selected. The source of these receptors is a man between 18 and 35 years old in good health.

This clone was counted a single time. The V and J genes are TRBV2 and TRBJ2-5, with TRBD1 as a possible D gene (7 bases). Germline-derived CDR1 and CDR2 are SNHLY and FYNNEI. Trimming took 6 bases from V and 2 from J, leaving 19 bases between them. The CDR3 contains 16 residues. In DNA form, the CDR3 reads TGTGCCAGCAGGGAGCGACAGGGAGGAGCTCAAGAGACCCAGTACTTC. It yields the protein CASRERQGGAQETQYF.

This chain uses TRBV7-9 with TRBJ2-7; D is perhaps TRBD1 (6 bases). The germline gives CDR1 SEHNR, CDR2 FQNEAQ (reference sequence). Trimming took 5 bases from V and 3 from J, leaving 23 bases between them. The CDR3 is made up of 17 amino acids. This chain's CDR3 is CASSAYFRDMGNYEQYF. Written as DNA, the CDR3 is TGTGCCAGCAGCGCATATTTCCGGGACATGGGGAACTACGAGCAGTACTTC.

The chain recombines TRBV6-6 with TRBJ2-1, with TRBD1 matching over 8 bases. The germline V gene encodes CDR1 MNHNY and CDR2 SVGAGI (reference sequence). The CDR3 has 15 residues. V shed 6 bases and J 7 bases; nucleotides not matched to a gene: 11. CDR3 region: CASRSDRGPGNEQFF. Written as DNA, the CDR3 is TGTGCCAGCAGGTCTGACAGGGGACCAGGTAATGAGCAGTTCTTC.